Below are 29 T cell receptor beta chains sequenced from a single sample in a study of OX40 agonist ivuxolimab in advanced cancers. The method was immunoSEQ multiplex PCR; TCRdb's version includes in-frame clones alone and lacks a portion of them. The data contain tens of thousands of clones, over 80% of them seen just once; the ten biggest clones take up 5.5% to 7.5%. The sequencing used CD4+ or CD8+ T cells sorted from blood, collected in a trial of the OX40 agonist ivuxolimab. These receptors were obtained from an adult with an advanced solid tumor such as melanoma, head and neck, liver or kidney cancer.

This chain links TRBV7-2 with TRBJ2-5, with a possible D match to TRBD2 (6 bases). The CDR3 contains 14 residues. V shed 7 bases and J shed 6 bases, with 18 bases lying between them. CDR1 is SGHTA, CDR2 FQGNSA, per germline. The CDR3 here is CASNGGAAGQTQYF. In nucleotides, the CDR3 is TGTGCCAGCAACGGAGGGGCAGCCGGACAGACCCAGTACTTC.

The chain employs TRBV6-5 and TRBJ1-1; D unresolved. In germline, CDR1 is MNHEY, CDR2 SVGAGI. This CDR3 is built from 14 residues. Trimming took off 0 bases at V and 0 bases at J, with 5 bases between the two ends. DNA of the CDR3: TGTGCCAGCAGTTACTCGGGCCTGAACACTGAAGCTTTCTTT. Translated: CASSYSGLNTEAFF.

J is TRBJ2-7 and V is TRBV14; D may be TRBD1 (6 bases). Germline V CDR1 and CDR2: SGHDN, FVKESK. Trimming took off 3 bases at V and 6 bases at J, with 6 bases between the two ends. This CDR3 spans 11 amino acids. In DNA form, the CDR3 reads TGTGCCAGCAGCCAGGGGGCCGAGCAGTACTTC. Translated: CASSQGAEQYF.

The chain is built from TRBV9 and TRBJ2-2; TRBD1 matches at 9 bases. The CDR3 length is 15 residues. V lost 3 bases to trimming and J lost 5 bases; unmatched junction nucleotides: 5. Per the germline V gene, CDR1 is SGDLS and CDR2 is YYNGEE. CDR3 nucleotide sequence: TGTGCCAGCAGCGCGGGGACAGGGAGGACCGGGGAGCTGTTTTTT. Residues: CASSAGTGRTGELFF. Using reference TRBV9 and TRBJ2-2 for the parts outside the CDR3, the full variable domain is DSGVTQTPKHLITATGQRVTLRCSPRSGDLSVYWYQQSLDQGLQFLIQYYNGEERAKGNILERFSAQQFPDLHSELNLSSLELGDSALYFCASSAGTGRTGELFFGEGSRLTVL.

As for this clone: Additional DNA sequences in this sample encode the identical CDR3. V gene TRBV4-1 combines with J gene TRBJ2-7; tentatively, D is TRBD1 (6 bases). From germline, CDR1 is MGHRA and CDR2 YSYEKL. CDR3 length: 16 amino acids. V was shortened by 3 bases and J by 3 bases, with 18 bases between the two germline ends. CDR3 residues: CASSQEFRGSRYEQYV. The CDR3 DNA reads TGCGCCAGCAGCCAGGAATTCAGGGGATCTCGCTACGAGCAGTACGTC.

Here the CDR3 DNA reads TGCGCCAGCAGCCGCGGGGGCGGCTCCTACGAGCAGTACTTC. The encoded protein is CASSRGGGSYEQYF. This sequence joins TRBV5-1 and TRBJ2-7, with D possibly being TRBD2 (7 bases). The germline CDR1 and CDR2 sequences are SGHRS and YFSETQ. V was trimmed by 4 bases and J by 0 bases, leaving 11 bases between them. The CDR3 runs 14 residues. The full variable domain, its missing parts supplied by reference TRBV5-1 and TRBJ2-7, is KAGVTQTPRYLIKTRGQQVTLSCSPISGHRSVSWYQQTPGQGLQFLFEYFSETQRNKGNFPGRFSGRQFSNSRSEMNVSTLELGDSALYLCASSRGGGSYEQYFGPGTRLTVT.

This rearrangement joins TRBV11-2 to TRBJ2-2, with 10 nucleotides matching TRBD1. Germline V CDR1 and CDR2: SGHAT, FQNNGV. J gave up 1 base and V 3 bases, and 11 bases lay outside the gene matches. This CDR3 has 19 residues. In DNA, the CDR3 is TGTGCCAGCAGCTTCCCGGGACAGGGGAGGGAGGGGAACACCGGGGAGCTGTTTTTT. It specifies CASSFPGQGREGNTGELFF. Full variable domain (outside the CDR3, taken from reference TRBV11-2 and TRBJ2-2): EAGVAQSPRYKIIEKRQSVAFWCNPISGHATLYWYQQILGQGPKLLIQFQNNGVVDDSQLPKDRFSAERLKGVDSTLKIQPAKLEDSAVYLCASSFPGQGREGNTGELFFGEGSRLTVL.

The chain has TRBV1 and TRBJ2-7; the table assigns TRBD1, which was not confirmed against the DNA. TRBV1 is recorded as a pseudogene. The CDR3 extends over 16 amino acids. CDR3 loop: CTSSQDGTWDSYEQYF. CDR3 nucleotides: TGCACCAGCAGCCAGGACGGGACATGGGATTCCTACGAGCAGTACTTC.

This clone was picked up one time. The chain employs TRBV6-5 and TRBJ2-5; possibly TRBD1 for D (5 bases). The V end lost 0 bases, the J end lost 4 bases, and 6 bases lay between the germline ends. Germline loops: CDR1 MNHEY, CDR2 SVGAGI. The CDR3 is made up of 13 amino acids. The CDR3 protein is CASSYSQGETQYF. The CDR3 DNA reads as TGTGCCAGCAGTTACTCGCAGGGAGAGACCCAGTACTTC.

The chain uses TRBV19 and TRBJ2-1; D possibly corresponds to TRBD2 (5 bases). The CDR3 has 16 amino acids. The V gene's germline CDR1 is LNHDA and CDR2 SQIVND (reference sequence). Trimming shortened V by 3 bases and J by 2 bases, and 14 bases separated the two germline ends. CDR3: CASSINAGTAYNEQFF. The CDR3 coding sequence is TGTGCCAGTAGTATTAACGCGGGTACGGCCTACAATGAGCAGTTCTTC.

The chain recombines TRBV5-3 with TRBJ2-1; weak D call: TRBD1 (5 bases). TRBV5-3 counts as an open reading frame of uncertain function. CDR3 size: 18 residues. The germline V and J ends were trimmed by 0 bases and 8 bases, with 24 bases remaining between them. The CDR3 nucleotides read TGTGCCAGAAGCTTGGGTAGCTATAGGCTAGGGGAAGTCCATGAGCAGTTCTTC. Residues: CARSLGSYRLGEVHEQFF.

This chain uses TRBV5-4 with TRBJ2-7; no firm D call. CDR1 SGHNT and CDR2 YYREEE come from the germline V gene (reference sequence). Between the trimmed V and J ends, which lost 5 bases and 5 bases, there was a span of 17 bases. There are 14 residues in the CDR3. CDR3 DNA: TGTGCCAGCAGTTATGGTAGGAGTGGCAACGAGCAGTACTTC. Encoded protein: CASSYGRSGNEQYF. The variable domain in full, completed from reference TRBV5-4 and TRBJ2-7, reads ETGVTQSPTHLIKTRGQQVTLRCSSQSGHNTVSWYQQALGQGPQFIFQYYREEENGRGNFPPRFSGLQFPNYSSELNVNALELDDSALYLCASSYGRSGNEQYFGPGTRLTVT.

This chain connects TRBV13 to TRBJ2-7; D is perhaps TRBD2 (6 bases). Germline V CDR1 and CDR2: PRHDT, FYEKMQ (reference sequence). This CDR3 comprises 14 residues. V lost 3 bases and J lost 3, with 12 bases in between. Written as DNA, the CDR3 is TGTGCCAGCAGCTTTGGGACTCAATTCTACGAGCAGTACTTC. Translated: CASSFGTQFYEQYF. Using reference TRBV13 and TRBJ2-7 for the parts outside the CDR3, the full variable domain is AAGVIQSPRHLIKEKRETATLKCYPIPRHDTVYWYQQGPGQDPQFLISFYEKMQSDKGSIPDRFSAQQFSDYHSELNMSSLELGDSALYFCASSFGTQFYEQYFGPGTRLTVT.

To note about this clone: This same CDR3 is encoded by further DNA sequences in the sample. V and J are TRBV30 and TRBJ2-1, with 8 bases lining up with TRBD2. The CDR3 spans 16 residues. Germline CDR1 and CDR2: GTSNPN and SVGIG (reference sequence). J was trimmed by 4 bases and V by 5 bases; bases with no gene match: 13. CDR3 region: CAWESPGIAGYNEQFF. Here the CDR3 DNA reads TGTGCCTGGGAAAGCCCAGGGATAGCGGGGTACAATGAGCAGTTCTTC.

The chain couples TRBV10-1 to TRBJ2-5, with D perhaps TRBD2 (5 bases). The CDR3 extends over 15 amino acids. CDR1 and CDR2 from the germline V gene are WNHNN and SYGVQD (reference sequence). V lost 0 bases and J 2 bases, leaving 10 bases between the germline ends. This CDR3 reads CASSESRAFQETQYF. CDR3 DNA: TGCGCCAGCAGTGAGTCGAGGGCATTTCAAGAGACCCAGTACTTC.

This clone was recorded only once. The chain employs TRBV6-5 and TRBJ2-7, with D unclear. With 3 bases removed from V and 6 bases from J, the gap between germline ends came to 12 bases. This CDR3 has 13 residues. CDR1 and CDR2 (germline): MNHEY, SVGAGI. CDR3 sequence: CASSYGPGSEQYV. CDR3 DNA: TGTGCCAGCAGTTATGGGCCGGGTTCCGAGCAGTACGTC.

This clone showed up just once. This chain uses TRBV27 with TRBJ2-5; D is uncertain. The closer fit of TRBJ2-7 to the DNA end suggests the J call may be wrong. The CDR3 is made up of 16 amino acids. Germline-derived CDR1 and CDR2 are MNHEY and SMNVEV (reference sequence). The CDR3 is CASSLSSVSSSYEQYF. The CDR3 nucleotides are TGTGCCAGCAGTTTATCATCCGTATCAAGCTCCTACGAGCAGTACTTC.

The gene calls are TRBV28 and TRBJ2-7; D is perhaps TRBD1 or TRBD2 (6 bases each). Germline V lookup: CDR1 MDHEN, CDR2 SYDVKM. This CDR3 has 15 residues. The germline V and J ends were trimmed by 6 bases and 5 bases, with 20 bases remaining between them. CDR3 sequence: CASRGWVRGPNEQYF. The DNA for the CDR3 is TGTGCCAGCAGGGGGTGGGTCCGGGGGCCCAACGAGCAGTACTTC.

The chain links TRBV9 to TRBJ2-1; D perhaps matches TRBD2 (6 bases). This CDR3 has 14 amino acids. Germline V lookup: CDR1 SGDLS, CDR2 YYNGEE. Trimming took off 1 base at V and 4 bases at J, with 9 bases between the two ends. The CDR3 loop reads CASSVTAGYNEQFF. CDR3 DNA: TGTGCCAGCAGCGTAACGGCGGGGTACAATGAGCAGTTCTTC.

The V and J genes are TRBV6-5 and TRBJ2-1; D is uncertain. V gave up 0 bases and J gave up 8 bases, with 14 bases separating them. The CDR3 is made up of 15 amino acids. The V gene's germline CDR1 is MNHEY and CDR2 SVGAGI. CDR3 protein: CASSYSRDGDDEQFF. In DNA form, the CDR3 reads TGTGCCAGCAGTTACTCCCGCGATGGAGACGATGAGCAGTTCTTC.

The chain combines TRBV6-1 with TRBJ2-7; D not resolved. Trimming cost V 3 bases and J 0 bases, with 6 bases left between them. The CDR3 is made up of 13 amino acids. Germline V gene sequence: CDR1 MNHNS, CDR2 SASEGT. The CDR3 here is CASSEVSSYEQYV. In DNA form, the CDR3 reads TGTGCCAGCAGTGAGGTGAGCTCCTACGAGCAGTACGTC.

This chain links TRBV14 with TRBJ2-2, with D possibly being TRBD1 (7 bases). Trimming stripped 4 bases from V and 2 bases from J, with 17 bases between. CDR1 SGHDN and CDR2 FVKESK come from the germline V gene. This CDR3 spans 17 amino acids. CDR3 nucleotide sequence: TGTGCCAGCAGCCGAGGGGGGACAGTCTTTAACACCGGGGAGCTGTTTTTT. It yields the protein CASSRGGTVFNTGELFF.

This chain uses TRBV15 with TRBJ1-2; TRBD1 might be the D (5 bases). The V gene's germline CDR1 is LNHNV and CDR2 YYDKDF (reference sequence). The length of the CDR3 is 16 residues. V was cut by 5 bases and J by 3 bases, with 19 bases left in between. The CDR3 coding sequence is TGTGCCACCAGCGACCGGGACCCTAACTCGGACTATGGCTACACCTTC. This codes for CATSDRDPNSDYGYTF.

The rearrangement uses TRBV18 and TRBJ1-1, with D unresolved. The CDR3 consists of 14 residues. The V gene's germline CDR1 is KGHSH and CDR2 LQKENI. Trimming removed 3 bases at V and 5 bases at J, with 13 bases between. Here the CDR3 reads CASSPSSAGTEAFF. The CDR3 DNA sequence: TGTGCCAGCTCACCGTCCTCGGCTGGGACTGAAGCTTTCTTT. Variable domain in full (rest from reference TRBV18 and TRBJ1-1): NAGVMQNPRHLVRRRGQEARLRCSPMKGHSHVYWYRQLPEEGLKFMVYLQKENIIDESGMPKERFSAEFPKEGPSILRIQQVVRGDSAAYFCASSPSSAGTEAFFGQGTRLTVV.

The J gene is TRBJ2-7, the V gene TRBV28; D is unresolved. The CDR3 sequence is 14 residues long. Germline V gene sequence: CDR1 MDHEN, CDR2 SYDVKM. The ends were cut back, 4 bases at V and 3 bases at J, with 13 bases in the middle. The CDR3 region is CASSSSESSYEQYV. The CDR3 DNA reads as TGTGCCAGCAGTTCAAGCGAGTCGAGCTACGAGCAGTACGTC.

V usage is TRBV28 and J usage is TRBJ1-5; TRBD1 matches at 9 bases. In germline, CDR1 is MDHEN, CDR2 SYDVKM. Trimming took 7 bases from V and 5 from J; bases not matched to a gene: 6. This CDR3 has 14 amino acids. Written as DNA, the CDR3 is TGTGCCAGCACCAATACAGGGGGCCATCAGCCCCAGCATTTT. Translating gives CASTNTGGHQPQHF. Using reference TRBV28 and TRBJ1-5 for the parts outside the CDR3, the full variable domain is DVKVTQSSRYLVKRTGEKVFLECVQDMDHENMFWYRQDPGLGLRLIYFSYDVKMKEKGDIPEGYSVSREKKERFSLILESASTNQTSMYLCASTNTGGHQPQHFGDGTRLSIL.

The sample holds a few counts of this clone. The CDR3 DNA is TGTGCCAGCAGCCCAGGGACAGCAGAACTATTTTATGGCTACACCTTC. Amino acid sequence: CASSPGTAELFYGYTF. This chain uses TRBV7-9 with TRBJ1-2, with 7 bases fitting TRBD1. Germline V CDR1 and CDR2: SEHNR, FQNEAQ (reference sequence). The length of the CDR3 is 16 residues. J lost 5 bases, V lost 5 bases, and 14 bases had no gene match.

The count of this clone is one. The J gene is TRBJ1-6, the V gene TRBV19; D possibly corresponds to TRBD1 (6 bases). Germline lookup yields CDR1 LNHDA and CDR2 SQIVND (reference sequence). V was shortened by 3 bases and J by 10 bases, with 13 bases between the two germline ends. This CDR3 comprises 14 residues. The CDR3 bases are TGTGCCAGTAGTATGTCAGGGGCGAGCTCACCCCTCCACTTT. Translating gives CASSMSGASSPLHF.

This chain links TRBV18 with TRBJ1-5; TRBD1 might be the D (6 bases). Trimming removed 1 base at V and 6 bases at J, with 16 bases between. The CDR3 runs to 16 residues. Germline V gene sequence: CDR1 KGHSH, CDR2 LQKENI. The CDR3 nucleotides read TGTGCCAGCTCACCACTCGGGGGACAAGGAGGTCAGCCCCAGCATTTT. It is translated as CASSPLGGQGGQPQHF. The entire variable domain, with the rest obtained from reference TRBV18 and TRBJ1-5, is as follows: NAGVMQNPRHLVRRRGQEARLRCSPMKGHSHVYWYRQLPEEGLKFMVYLQKENIIDESGMPKERFSAEFPKEGPSILRIQQVVRGDSAAYFCASSPLGGQGGQPQHFGDGTRLSIL.